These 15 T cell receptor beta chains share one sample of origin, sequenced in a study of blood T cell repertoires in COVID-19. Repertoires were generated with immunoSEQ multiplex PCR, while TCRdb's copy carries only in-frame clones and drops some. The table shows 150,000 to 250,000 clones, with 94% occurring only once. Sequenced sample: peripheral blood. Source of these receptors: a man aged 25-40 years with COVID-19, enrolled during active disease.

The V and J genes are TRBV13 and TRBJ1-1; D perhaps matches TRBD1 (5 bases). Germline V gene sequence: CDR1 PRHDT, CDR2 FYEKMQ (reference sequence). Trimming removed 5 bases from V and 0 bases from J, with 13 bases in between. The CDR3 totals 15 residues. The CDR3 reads CASSEQVSMNTEAFF. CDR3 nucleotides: TGTGCCAGCAGCGAACAGGTATCCATGAACACTGAAGCTTTCTTT.

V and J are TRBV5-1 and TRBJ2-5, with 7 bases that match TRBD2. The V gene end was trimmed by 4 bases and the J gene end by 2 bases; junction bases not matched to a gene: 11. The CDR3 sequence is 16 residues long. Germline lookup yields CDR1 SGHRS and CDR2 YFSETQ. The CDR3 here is CASSPPQGGEQETQYF. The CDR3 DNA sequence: TGCGCCAGCAGCCCTCCCCAGGGAGGGGAACAAGAGACCCAGTACTTC.

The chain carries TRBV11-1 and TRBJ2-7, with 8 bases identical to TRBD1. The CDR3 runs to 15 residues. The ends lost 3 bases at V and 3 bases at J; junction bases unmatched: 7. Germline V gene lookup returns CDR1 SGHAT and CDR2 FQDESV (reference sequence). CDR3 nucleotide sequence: TGTGCCAGCAGCTTCGCCTTGGGACAGGACTACGAGCAGTACTTC. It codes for CASSFALGQDYEQYF.

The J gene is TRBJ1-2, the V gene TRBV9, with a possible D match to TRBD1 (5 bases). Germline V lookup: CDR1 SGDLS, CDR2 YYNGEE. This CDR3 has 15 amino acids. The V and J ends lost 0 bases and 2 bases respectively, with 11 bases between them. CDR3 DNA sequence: TGTGCCAGCAGCGTAGAAACAGGCCTCAACTATGGCTACACCTTC. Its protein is CASSVETGLNYGYTF.

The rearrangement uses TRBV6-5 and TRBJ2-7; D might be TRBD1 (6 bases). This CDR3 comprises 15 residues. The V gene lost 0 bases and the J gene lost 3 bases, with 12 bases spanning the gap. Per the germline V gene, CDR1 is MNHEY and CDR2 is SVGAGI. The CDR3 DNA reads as TGTGCCAGCAGTTACTCCCGGACAGTTAACTACGAGCAGTACTTC. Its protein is CASSYSRTVNYEQYF.

CDR3 loop: CSASGGGYNEQFF. The CDR3 DNA sequence: TGCAGTGCTAGTGGGGGAGGGTACAATGAGCAGTTCTTC. This chain uses TRBV20-1 with TRBJ2-1; 7 bases match TRBD2. The CDR3 totals 13 residues. With V trimmed by 3 bases and J by 4 bases, 3 bases remained unmatched. Germline-derived CDR1 and CDR2 are DFQATT and SNEGSKA (reference sequence).

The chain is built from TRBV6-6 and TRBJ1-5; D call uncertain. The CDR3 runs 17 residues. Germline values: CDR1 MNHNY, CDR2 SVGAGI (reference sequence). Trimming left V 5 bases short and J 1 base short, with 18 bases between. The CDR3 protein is CASSQSAGGKSNQPQHF. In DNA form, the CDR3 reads TGTGCCAGCAGTCAGTCCGCGGGAGGTAAGAGCAATCAGCCCCAGCATTTT.

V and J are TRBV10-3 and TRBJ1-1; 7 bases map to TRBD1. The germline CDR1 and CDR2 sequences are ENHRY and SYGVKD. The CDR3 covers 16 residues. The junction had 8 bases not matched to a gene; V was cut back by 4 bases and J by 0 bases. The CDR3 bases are TGTGCCATCAGTGCCAAACAGGGGACCCTGAACACTGAAGCTTTCTTT. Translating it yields CAISAKQGTLNTEAFF.

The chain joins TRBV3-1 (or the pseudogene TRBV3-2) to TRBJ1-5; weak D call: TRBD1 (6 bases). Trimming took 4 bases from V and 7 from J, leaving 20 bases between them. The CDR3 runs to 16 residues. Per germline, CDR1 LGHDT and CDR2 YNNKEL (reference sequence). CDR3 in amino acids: CASSPWGQEQGQPQHF. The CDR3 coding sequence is TGTGCCAGCAGCCCCTGGGGGCAGGAGCAAGGCCAGCCCCAGCATTTT.

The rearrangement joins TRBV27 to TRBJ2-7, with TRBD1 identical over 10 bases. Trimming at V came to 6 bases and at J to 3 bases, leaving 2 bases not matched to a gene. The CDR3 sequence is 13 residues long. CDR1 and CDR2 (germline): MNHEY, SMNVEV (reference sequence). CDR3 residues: CASSRDRGYEQYF. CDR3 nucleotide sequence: TGTGCCAGCAGCCGGGACAGGGGCTACGAGCAGTACTTC.

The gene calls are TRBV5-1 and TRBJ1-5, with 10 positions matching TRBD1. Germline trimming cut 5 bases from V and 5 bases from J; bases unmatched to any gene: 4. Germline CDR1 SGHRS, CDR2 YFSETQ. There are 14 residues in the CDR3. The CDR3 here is CASSFGQGDQPQHF. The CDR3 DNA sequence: TGCGCCAGCAGTTTCGGACAGGGGGATCAGCCCCAGCATTTT.

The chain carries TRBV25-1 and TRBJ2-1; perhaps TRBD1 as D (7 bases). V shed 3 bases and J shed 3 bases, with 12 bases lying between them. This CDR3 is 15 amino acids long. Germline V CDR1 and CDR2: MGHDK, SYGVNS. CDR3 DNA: TGTGCCAGCAGTGAGGAGGGGGCTTTCTACAATGAGCAGTTCTTC. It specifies CASSEEGAFYNEQFF.

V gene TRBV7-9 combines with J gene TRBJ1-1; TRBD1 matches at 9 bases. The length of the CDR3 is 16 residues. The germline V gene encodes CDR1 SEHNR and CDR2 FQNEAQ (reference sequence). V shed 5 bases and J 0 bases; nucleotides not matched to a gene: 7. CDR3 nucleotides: TGTGCCAGCAGCCGGGACAGGGTTTTTGTGAACACTGAAGCTTTCTTT. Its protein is CASSRDRVFVNTEAFF.

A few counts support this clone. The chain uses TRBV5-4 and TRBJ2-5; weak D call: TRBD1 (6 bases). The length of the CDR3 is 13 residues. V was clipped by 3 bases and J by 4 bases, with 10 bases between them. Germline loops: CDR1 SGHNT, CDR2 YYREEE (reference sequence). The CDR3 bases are TGTGCCAGCAGCTCAGGGGTTGCAGAGACCCAGTACTTC. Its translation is CASSSGVAETQYF. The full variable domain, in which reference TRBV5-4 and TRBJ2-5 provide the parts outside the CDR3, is ETGVTQSPTHLIKTRGQQVTLRCSSQSGHNTVSWYQQALGQGPQFIFQYYREEENGRGNFPPRFSGLQFPNYSSELNVNALELDDSALYLCASSSGVAETQYFGPGTRLLVL.

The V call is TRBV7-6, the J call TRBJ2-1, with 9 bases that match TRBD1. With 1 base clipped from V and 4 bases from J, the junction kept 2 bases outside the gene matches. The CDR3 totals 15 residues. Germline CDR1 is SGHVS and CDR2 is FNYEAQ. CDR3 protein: CASSLGTGEYNEQFF. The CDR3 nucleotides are TGTGCCAGCAGCTTAGGGACAGGGGAGTACAATGAGCAGTTCTTC.